The clone carrying this TCR beta chain has a handful of counts. No antigen is known for it. These data are taken from a study of molecular identifiers for immune sequencing clone quantification. Whole-study results and caveats: Identical barcode-sharing TCR molecules could lead to underestimated sizes for highly expanded clones.

This CDR3 has 19 amino acids. V trimming: 3 bases; J trimming: 4 bases; junction bases outside the gene matches: 17. CDR1 is MNHNS, CDR2 SASEGT, per germline. Previously reported methods and listed TCR primers produced the bulk TCR libraries. TCRdb re-derived calls from the PCR reads in MiXCR, one entry per CDR3 protein. The sample holds approximately 630,000 distinct CDR3 sequences; about 25% are singletons and the top ten take 0.7% to 0.95%. The chain employs TRBV6-1 and TRBJ2-3; the match to TRBD2 covers 9 bases. The specimen sequenced was naive CD8+ T cells from blood, with Jurkat cell RNA spiked in. The subset denotes: FACS-sorted CD8+CD4-CCR7+CD45RA+ naive T cells. The receptor was isolated from a human donor in good health. Some libraries in this study had Jurkat cell RNA spiked in. The CDR3 loop is CASSDPAGGSEKLADTQYF. The CDR3 region has the DNA TGTGCCAGCAGTGATCCAGCGGGGGGCTCAGAGAAGTTAGCAGATACGCAGTATTTT.